This TCR beta chain was recorded in a study of OX40 agonist ivuxolimab in advanced cancers. General study findings and limits: Expanded clones tended on average to be more numerous among CD8+ T cells than CD4+.

The CDR3 sequence is 14 residues long. CDR1 is SGHAT and CDR2 is FQNNGV in the germline V gene. With 2 bases removed from V and 8 bases from J, the gap between germline ends came to 15 bases. Assay used: immunoSEQ multiplex PCR; TCRdb lists only in-frame clones, some missing. Here the sample spans about 69,000 clones, about four fifths being singletons. To note about this clone: Antigen specificity is unknown.

V gene TRBV11-2 combines with J gene TRBJ1-1; weak D call: TRBD1 (5 bases). The sequences come from CD4+ or CD8+ T cells sorted from blood, collected in a trial of the OX40 agonist ivuxolimab. The origin of this receptor is an adult with an advanced solid tumor such as melanoma, head and neck, liver or kidney cancer. The CDR3 region is CASSLSSGTREAFF. DNA for the CDR3: TGTGCCAGCAGCTTATCCTCGGGGACTCGCGAAGCTTTCTTT.